The entry below describes one T cell receptor beta chain. What it binds is unknown. Investigators spread the genomic DNA of each subset evenly over several immunoSEQ plates. Sorted-subset replicate PCRs used 200 ng DNA, around 31,000 T cell genomes. The repertoire was sequenced with immunoSEQ multiplex PCR; TCRdb's copy has only in-frame clones and lacks some. Seen here are more than 2 million clones, approximately 92% observed once, and the top ten hold about 1.7%. This record belongs to a study of shared clonotypes between healthy human individuals. Overall study results and limits: Larger estimated richness was generally seen in naive subsets than in memory subsets.

Naive CD8 cells, CD45RO-negative and positively selected for CCR7, excluded terminally differentiated effector memory CD45RA+ cells. V was trimmed by 3 bases and J by 5 bases, leaving 11 bases between them. CDR1 is SGDLS, CDR2 YYNGEE, per germline. This CDR3 contains 13 residues. The chain has TRBV9 and TRBJ1-1, with TRBD1 as a possible D gene (6 bases). This clonotype was sampled from a man aged 18 to 29 in good health. Some clones in this sample may be carry-over from other donors' samples. The sample taken for sequencing was naive CD8+ T cells from PBMCs. CDR3 residues: CASSARGPTEAFF. The CDR3 DNA follows: TGTGCCAGCAGCGCCAGGGGTCCGACTGAAGCTTTCTTT.